The clone carrying this TCR beta chain was counted a single time. What it recognizes is unknown. Treatment meaning: over 15 received Ad26.COV2.S at low or high dose, single or two shots; 5 received placebo; per-sample allocation not given. Specimen acquisition occurred on day 63 following the initial vaccine or placebo injection. The data are from a study of Ad26.COV2.S vaccination and SARS-CoV-2 variants. Points from the study as a whole: Vaccine and placebo recipients had similar non-spike TCR breadth.

This CDR3 is 16 amino acids long. Germline V gene lookup returns CDR1 MDHEN and CDR2 SYDVKM. The V gene end was trimmed by 4 bases and the J gene end by 5 bases; junction bases not matched to a gene: 12. The table came from immunoSEQ multiplex PCR; TCRdb's copy has only in-frame clones and leaves some out. The sample consists of about 350,000 clones, 86% of them appearing once. Sample: peripheral blood, taken in a trial of Ad26.COV2.S vaccine versus placebo. This receptor was identified in a person aged 18-60 years who received the Ad26.COV2.S COVID-19 vaccine or a placebo. The genes are TRBV28 and TRBJ2-5, with TRBD1 matching 8 bases. The CDR3: CASSYLDRVGGETQYF. The CDR3 nucleotides are TGTGCCAGCAGTTACTTGGACAGGGTAGGGGGGGAGACCCAGTACTTC.